One and the same sample provided the 8 T cell receptor beta chains below, sequenced in a study of spatial heterogeneity in lung cancer. Via MiXCR, TCRdb re-called the 5' RACE reads, giving one row per CDR3 protein. The sample consists of 95,000 to 120,000 distinct CDR3 sequences, 9.5% to 14% of them appearing once. Time point here: blood at routine non-recurrence follow-up after resection. Sample: PBMCs, taken at follow-up. The receptors shown here come from a female donor with early-stage non-small cell lung cancer.

Ten or more counts support this clonotype. The CDR3 DNA reads as TGTGCCAGCAGCGTTCGACTGATGCCCCAGCATTTT. This translates into CASSVRLMPQHF. The gene calls are TRBV28 and TRBJ1-5; no clear D gene. Per the germline V gene, CDR1 is MDHEN and CDR2 is SYDVKM. CDR3 length: 12 amino acids. Trimming took off 6 bases at V and 9 bases at J, with 12 bases between the two ends.

This clonotype has only a few counts. V is TRBV4-1 and J is TRBJ2-5; D might be TRBD2 (6 bases). V lost 4 bases, J lost 1 base, and 16 bases lay in between. Germline V gene data show CDR1 as MGHRA and CDR2 as YSYEKL. The CDR3 has 16 amino acids. CDR3 amino acids: CASSPKWGAGQETQYF. In nucleotides, the CDR3 is TGCGCCAGCAGCCCGAAATGGGGAGCGGGCCAAGAGACCCAGTACTTC.

The genes are TRBV24-1 and TRBJ2-3; 9 bases line up with TRBD2. The CDR3 spans 14 residues. Trimming at V came to 5 bases and at J to 4 bases, leaving 3 bases not matched to a gene. Germline V lookup: CDR1 KGHDR, CDR2 SFDVKD. The CDR3 region is CATSVSGSSDTQYF. CDR3 DNA: TGTGCCACCAGTGTTAGCGGGAGCTCAGATACGCAGTATTTT.

This clonotype was found once. The genes are TRBV19 and TRBJ1-2, with a possible D match to TRBD1 (6 bases). The V end lost 5 bases, the J end lost 8 bases, and 21 bases lay between the germline ends. Germline values: CDR1 LNHDA, CDR2 SQIVND (reference sequence). CDR3 length equals 15 residues. The CDR3 DNA reads as TGTGCCAGTAGTCCCAATTTGGACAGTTCGGAAGGCTACACCTTC. It encodes CASSPNLDSSEGYTF.

The V gene is TRBV5-1, the J gene TRBJ1-2, with D perhaps matching TRBD1 (5 bases). The CDR3 has 16 residues. The germline gives CDR1 SGHRS, CDR2 YFSETQ. Deletions cut 9 bases from V and 0 bases from J, with 21 bases between. DNA of the CDR3: TGCGCCACCTCACCTGGGAGGGGAAGCGCTAACTATGGCTACACCTTC. This sequence encodes CATSPGRGSANYGYTF.

The chain's CDR3 is CSVEGPQGVGETQYF. In DNA, the CDR3 is TGCAGCGTTGAAGGCCCCCAGGGGGTAGGGGAGACCCAGTACTTC. The chain has TRBV29-1 and TRBJ2-5, with TRBD1 matching over 7 bases. The V segment lost 1 base and the J segment 5 bases; nucleotides outside the gene matches: 10. The CDR3 has 15 residues. The germline CDR1 and CDR2 sequences are SQVTM and ANQGSEA.

This clonotype was recorded a few times. The chain combines TRBV6-2 or TRBV6-3 with TRBJ2-1, with unresolved D. CDR3 length equals 11 residues. V dropped 6 bases and J dropped 10 bases, with 10 bases sitting between them. Germline V gene lookup returns CDR1 MNHEY and CDR2 SVGEGT. In DNA, the CDR3 is TGTGCCAGCAGCTATAGGCGCGAGCAGTTCTTC. Protein: CASSYRREQFF.

The chain recombines TRBV29-1 with TRBJ1-2; unclear D gene. The length of the CDR3 is 12 residues. Germline V gene sequence: CDR1 SQVTM, CDR2 ANQGSEA. Trimming pared 5 bases from V and 7 bases from J, leaving 14 bases between. CDR3: CSVPHGLAGYTF. Written as DNA, the CDR3 is TGCAGCGTTCCCCACGGACTAGCTGGCTACACCTTC.